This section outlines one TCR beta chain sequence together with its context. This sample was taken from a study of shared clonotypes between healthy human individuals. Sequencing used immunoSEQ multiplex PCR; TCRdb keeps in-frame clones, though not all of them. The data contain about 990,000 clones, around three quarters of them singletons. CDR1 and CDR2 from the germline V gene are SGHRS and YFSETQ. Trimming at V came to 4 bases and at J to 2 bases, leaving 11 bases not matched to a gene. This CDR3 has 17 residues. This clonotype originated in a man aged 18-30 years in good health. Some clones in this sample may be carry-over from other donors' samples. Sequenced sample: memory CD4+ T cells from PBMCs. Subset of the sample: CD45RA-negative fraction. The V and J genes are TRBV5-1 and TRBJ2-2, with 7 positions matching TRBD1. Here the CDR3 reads CASSLAPGGPNTGELFF. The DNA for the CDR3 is TGCGCCAGCAGCCTAGCCCCAGGGGGACCAAACACCGGGGAGCTGTTTTTT.